This note documents a single TCR beta chain sequence. This specimen comes from a study of control samples from healthy donors and cancer patients. The protocol was immunoSEQ multiplex PCR, while the TCRdb copy is restricted to in-frame clones and leaves out a portion. The data contain about 140,000 clones, 90% to 95% of them seen just once; the ten biggest clones take up 13%. The V gene's germline CDR1 is SNHLY and CDR2 FYNNEI. The CDR3 spans 13 residues. V was clipped by 6 bases and J by 5 bases; unmatched bases: 5. Sequenced material: blood. The rearrangement links TRBV2 to TRBJ2-5, with 8 bases aligning to TRBD2. This receptor was taken from a man between 40 and 49 years old in good health. The CDR3 sequence is CASRDPGGETQYF. The CDR3 DNA follows: TGTGCCAGCAGGGACCCGGGGGGGGAGACCCAGTACTTC.